Listed below are T cell receptor beta chains from one sample, sequenced in a study of beta chain features in type 1 diabetes. Libraries were prepared by immunoSEQ multiplex PCR; TCRdb keeps only in-frame clonotypes and omits some of them. The sample consists of some 220,000 clones, about 11% of them appearing once. Sequenced sample: central memory CD4+ T cells from blood. These receptors came from a man aged 18 to 29 in good health. Each CDR3 is given with its conserved first and last residue. The size entry is marked missing in some rows and otherwise reads once, few, many or a size class.

clone size,V gene,J gene,CDR3 protein
few,TRBV7-9,TRBJ2-3,CASSWMVGRESDTQYF
NA,TRBV4-2,TRBJ2-3,CASSLTYSSGDTQYF
few,TRBV27,TRBJ1-1,CASMGVFVNTEAFF
NA,TRBV5-4,TRBJ2-2,CASSLKRDTLPGELFF
NA,TRBV25-1,TRBJ2-1,CASSEAVPSSYNEQFF
few,TRBV10-3,TRBJ2-1,CAISEGQVYNEQFF
NA,TRBV7-8,TRBJ2-7,CASSLASGYSYEQYF
few,TRBV30,TRBJ2-2,CAWSVQRRQNTGELFF
few,TRBV9,TRBJ2-7,CASSGTGTSGSYEQYF
few,TRBV15,TRBJ2-1,CATRDSDNEQFF
NA,TRBV18,TRBJ2-5,CASSPPPGWETQYF
many,TRBV7-9,TRBJ2-7,CASRSTGGNYEQYF
NA,TRBV15,TRBJ2-4,CATSRDKTGGENIQYF
few,TRBV18,TRBJ2-7,CASSPAGTGGIYEQYF
few,TRBV5-6,TRBJ2-7,CASSVGTRYEQYF
few,TRBV5-1,TRBJ2-5,CASSLGGTSLDQETQYF
few,TRBV7-2,TRBJ2-1,CASRTSGGRRGEQFF
NA,TRBV7-9,TRBJ1-2,CASSRDGFGGSNYGYTF
NA,TRBV5-1,TRBJ1-2,CASSLGTGPYGYTF
NA,TRBV7-6,TRBJ2-1,CASSLVRAGVGNEQFF
few,TRBV11-2,TRBJ1-5,CASSLMRDTRRSNQPQHF
NA,TRBV7-2,TRBJ2-1,CASSQDIASEKNEQFF